This T cell receptor (beta chain) was sequenced for a study of blood T cell repertoires in COVID-19. Study-wide context: T cells, B-cell-depleted T cells, or PBMCs provided the cDNA or gDNA that served as material.

Original analysis: From reference gene primer amplification, estimates of nucleated cell counts were derived. Assay used: immunoSEQ multiplex PCR; TCRdb lists only in-frame clones, some missing. The V and J calls and clone size come from that table; D and trimming were worked out from the DNA. The sample lists about 44,000 clones, over 80% seen once, with 4.7% in the top ten. This receptor was identified in a human donor in a cohort sampled during active COVID-19. Specimen: peripheral blood.

DNA of the CDR3: TGTGCCAGCTCACCAGCGGGGTATAGCAATCAGCCCCAGCATTTT. Translating it yields CASSPAGYSNQPQHF. The chain couples TRBV18 to TRBJ1-5; D unclear. This CDR3 is 15 amino acids long. V was trimmed by 2 bases and J by 0 bases, leaving 8 bases between them. Per the germline V gene, CDR1 is KGHSH and CDR2 is LQKENI.